This T cell receptor beta chain was retrieved from a study of blood T cell repertoires in COVID-19. Study information: Acute and convalescent COVID-19 samples came from the United States, Italy and Spain.

TCRdb keeps only in-frame clones here, not all; method: immunoSEQ multiplex PCR. This sample has about 340,000 clones, with about 93% found just once. CDR3 length equals 13 residues. The V end was cut by 5 bases, the J end by 6 bases, with 12 bases between. Germline CDR1 reads SGDLS; CDR2 reads YYNGEE. Sequencing was done on a sample of peripheral blood. The genes are TRBV9 and TRBJ2-1, with TRBD1 as a possible D gene (6 bases). This clonotype was obtained from a woman aged 18-30 years who had recovered from COVID-19. The CDR3 spells CASSETGSNEQFF. CDR3 nucleotide sequence: TGTGCCAGCAGTGAAACAGGGTCCAATGAGCAGTTCTTC. Full variable domain (rest looked up from reference TRBV9 and TRBJ2-1): DSGVTQTPKHLITATGQRVTLRCSPRSGDLSVYWYQQSLDQGLQFLIQYYNGEERAKGNILERFSAQQFPDLHSELNLSSLELGDSALYFCASSETGSNEQFFGPGTRLTVL.